The 14 T cell receptor beta chains below all came from one sample that was sequenced in a study of OX40 agonist ivuxolimab in advanced cancers. The protocol was immunoSEQ multiplex PCR, while the TCRdb copy is restricted to in-frame clones and leaves out a portion. In the table there are about 90,000 clones, about nine tenths of which are singletons. The sequencing used CD4+ or CD8+ T cells sorted from blood, collected in a trial of the OX40 agonist ivuxolimab. These receptors were obtained from an adult with an advanced solid tumor such as melanoma, head and neck, liver or kidney cancer.

The V gene is TRBV11-3, the J gene TRBJ2-7; D gene ambiguous. The CDR3 runs 11 residues. Germline V gene lookup returns CDR1 SGHNT and CDR2 YENEEA. Trimming removed 1 base from V and 10 bases from J, with 8 bases in between. The CDR3 nucleotides read TGTGCCAGCAGCTTAGGTCAGGTTCAGTACTTC. It codes for CASSLGQVQYF.

J is TRBJ2-4 and V is TRBV7-9, with D unresolved. Germline V gives CDR1 SEHNR, CDR2 FQNEAQ (reference sequence). V lost 5 bases and J 0 bases, leaving 14 bases between the germline ends. CDR3 length: 16 amino acids. The CDR3 DNA follows: TGTGCCAGCAGCCCAGACGAAGGTGTAGCCAAAAACATTCAGTACTTC. This codes for CASSPDEGVAKNIQYF.

The chain recombines TRBV7-2 with TRBJ1-4, with unresolved D. Germline assignment: CDR1 SGHTA and CDR2 FQGNSA. CDR3 size: 16 residues. V dropped 5 bases and J dropped 8 bases, with 21 bases sitting between them. CDR3 coding DNA: TGTGCCAGCAGCCTCCGGACGGACGAATTGTGGGAAAAACTGTTTTTT. Encoded protein: CASSLRTDELWEKLFF.

For this clone: Other DNA variants within this sample encode the same CDR3. The V and J genes are TRBV27 and TRBJ2-1, with D unclear. The germline V gene encodes CDR1 MNHEY and CDR2 SMNVEV (reference sequence). V was trimmed by 2 bases and J by 8 bases, leaving 4 bases between them. The CDR3 covers 11 residues. DNA of the CDR3: TGTGCCAGCAGTTTAGGGGATGAGCAGTTCTTC. This translates into CASSLGDEQFF.

The chain employs TRBV9 and TRBJ2-7; 10 nucleotides match TRBD1. V dropped 4 bases and J dropped 3; count of bases not matched to a gene: 10. The CDR3 is made up of 16 amino acids. Germline V lookup: CDR1 SGDLS, CDR2 YYNGEE. The CDR3 loop is CASSPRQGANFYEQYF. The CDR3 DNA follows: TGTGCCAGCAGCCCGAGACAGGGGGCAAATTTCTACGAGCAGTACTTC.

The chain has TRBV19 and TRBJ2-2; D gene unclear. The CDR3 spans 14 residues. V was pared by 5 bases and J by 1 base, with 8 bases between. The germline gives CDR1 LNHDA, CDR2 SQIVND (reference sequence). The CDR3, as DNA: TGTGCCAGTAGTGTCGGACGGAACACCGGGGAGCTGTTTTTT. Translating gives CASSVGRNTGELFF.

The chain is built from TRBV9 and TRBJ2-7; TRBD2 aligns across 14 bases. Germline lookup yields CDR1 SGDLS and CDR2 YYNGEE. Trimming at V came to 1 base and at J to 3 bases, leaving 15 bases not matched to a gene. CDR3 length: 20 residues. The CDR3 is CASSVTPSTSGRASRYEQYF. The CDR3 DNA reads TGTGCCAGCAGCGTAACTCCCTCGACTAGCGGGAGGGCCTCTCGCTACGAGCAGTACTTC.

The V call is TRBV5-1, the J call TRBJ2-3; 11 nucleotides align to TRBD2. Germline V CDR1 and CDR2: SGHRS, YFSETQ. The CDR3 contains 17 residues. J gave up 5 bases and V 2 bases, and 10 bases lay outside the gene matches. CDR3 in amino acids: CASSFDRTGLAEDTQYF. DNA for the CDR3: TGCGCCAGCAGCTTCGACCGCACGGGACTAGCGGAAGATACGCAGTATTTT.

The chain carries TRBV28 and TRBJ2-7, with D uncertain. Germline CDR1 and CDR2: MDHEN and SYDVKM. The CDR3 has 12 amino acids. V lost 5 bases, J lost 4 bases, and 9 bases lay in between. The CDR3 is CASSTRRYEQYF. The CDR3 DNA follows: TGTGCCAGCAGTACCAGACGGTACGAGCAGTACTTC. The whole variable domain, remainder taken from reference TRBV28 and TRBJ2-7, is DVKVTQSSRYLVKRTGEKVFLECVQDMDHENMFWYRQDPGLGLRLIYFSYDVKMKEKGDIPEGYSVSREKKERFSLILESASTNQTSMYLCASSTRRYEQYFGPGTRLTVT.

The chain couples TRBV29-1 to TRBJ2-7, with D unclear. The CDR3 has 11 amino acids. Germline values: CDR1 SQVTM, CDR2 ANQGSEA. V was shortened by 7 bases and J by 0 bases, with 7 bases between the two germline ends. CDR3 nucleotide sequence: TGCAGCGGCCTGAGCTCCTACGAGCAGTACTTC. Protein: CSGLSSYEQYF.

The chain recombines TRBV4-2 with TRBJ2-2, with D unclear. CDR1 and CDR2 from the germline V gene are LGHNA and YNFKEQ. The CDR3 has 17 residues. Trimming took off 0 bases at V and 2 bases at J, with 13 bases between the two ends. This chain's CDR3 is CASSQDRWVTNTGELFF. CDR3 sequence (DNA): TGTGCCAGCAGCCAAGATAGGTGGGTTACCAACACCGGGGAGCTGTTTTTT.

The chain joins TRBV6-6 to TRBJ2-1, with D possibly being TRBD1 (6 bases). The germline V gene has CDR1 MNHNY and CDR2 SVGAGI (reference sequence). Trimming shortened V by 3 bases and J by 2 bases, and 11 bases separated the two germline ends. The CDR3 length is 15 residues. The CDR3 reads CASSYLQGPYNEQFF. As DNA, the CDR3 is TGTGCCAGCAGTTATTTACAGGGACCCTACAATGAGCAGTTCTTC.

This rearrangement joins TRBV11-1 to TRBJ2-7; D gene ambiguous. In germline, CDR1 is SGHAT, CDR2 FQDESV (reference sequence). The ends were cut back, 0 bases at V and 4 bases at J, with 4 bases in the middle. This CDR3 comprises 12 residues. The CDR3 DNA reads TGTGCCAGCAGCTTAGCGCTTTACGAGCAGTACTTC. Translating gives CASSLALYEQYF.

The CDR3 protein is CATSIGGGNEQFF. DNA for the CDR3: TGTGCCACCAGCATAGGGGGGGGCAATGAGCAGTTCTTC. The rearrangement joins TRBV15 to TRBJ2-1; D might be TRBD2 (7 bases). The CDR3 covers 13 residues. Trimming stripped 4 bases from V and 6 bases from J, with 10 bases between. Per the germline V gene, CDR1 is LNHNV and CDR2 is YYDKDF (reference sequence).